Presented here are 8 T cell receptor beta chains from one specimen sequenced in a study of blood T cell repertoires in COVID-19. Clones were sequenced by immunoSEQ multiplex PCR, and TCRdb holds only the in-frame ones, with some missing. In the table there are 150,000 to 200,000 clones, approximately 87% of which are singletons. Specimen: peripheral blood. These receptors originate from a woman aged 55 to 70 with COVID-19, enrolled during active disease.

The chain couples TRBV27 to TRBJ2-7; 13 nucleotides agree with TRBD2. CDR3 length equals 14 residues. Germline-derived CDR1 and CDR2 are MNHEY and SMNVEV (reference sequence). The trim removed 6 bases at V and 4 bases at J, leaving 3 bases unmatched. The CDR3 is CASRLAGGVYEQYF. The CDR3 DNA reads TGTGCCAGCAGACTAGCGGGAGGGGTGTACGAGCAGTACTTC.

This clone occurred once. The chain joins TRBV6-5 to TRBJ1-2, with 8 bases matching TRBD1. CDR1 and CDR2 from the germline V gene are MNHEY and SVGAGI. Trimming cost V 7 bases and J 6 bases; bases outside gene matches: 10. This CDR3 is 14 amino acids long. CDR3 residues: CASNRNTGGDGYTF. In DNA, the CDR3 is TGTGCCAGCAACCGCAACACAGGGGGGGATGGCTACACCTTC.

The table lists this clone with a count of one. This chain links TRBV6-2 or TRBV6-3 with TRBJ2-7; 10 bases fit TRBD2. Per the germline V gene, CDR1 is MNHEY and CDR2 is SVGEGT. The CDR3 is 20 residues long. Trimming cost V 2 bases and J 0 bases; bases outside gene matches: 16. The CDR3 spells CASSYAQTSGPSRFSYEQYF. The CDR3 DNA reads TGTGCCAGCAGTTACGCCCAGACTAGCGGGCCCTCGCGTTTCTCCTACGAGCAGTACTTC.

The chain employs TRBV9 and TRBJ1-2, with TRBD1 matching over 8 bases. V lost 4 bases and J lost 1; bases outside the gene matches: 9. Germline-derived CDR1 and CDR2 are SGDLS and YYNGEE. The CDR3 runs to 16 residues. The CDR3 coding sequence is TGTGCCAGCAGCCCGAGGACAGGGCGATATAACTATGGCTACACCTTC. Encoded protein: CASSPRTGRYNYGYTF.

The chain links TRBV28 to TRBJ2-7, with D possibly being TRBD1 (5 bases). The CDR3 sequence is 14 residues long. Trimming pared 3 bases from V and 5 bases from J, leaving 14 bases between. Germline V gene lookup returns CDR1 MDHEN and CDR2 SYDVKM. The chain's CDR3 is CASSFWPGPHEQYF. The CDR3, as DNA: TGTGCCAGCAGTTTTTGGCCAGGGCCCCACGAGCAGTACTTC.

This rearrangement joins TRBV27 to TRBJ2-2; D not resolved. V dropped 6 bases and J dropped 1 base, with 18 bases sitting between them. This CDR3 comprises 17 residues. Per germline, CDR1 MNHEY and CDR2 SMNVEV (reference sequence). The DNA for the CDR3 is TGTGCCAGCAGCCCGCGGTCCAGCTCCCTGAACACCGGGGAGCTGTTTTTT. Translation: CASSPRSSSLNTGELFF.

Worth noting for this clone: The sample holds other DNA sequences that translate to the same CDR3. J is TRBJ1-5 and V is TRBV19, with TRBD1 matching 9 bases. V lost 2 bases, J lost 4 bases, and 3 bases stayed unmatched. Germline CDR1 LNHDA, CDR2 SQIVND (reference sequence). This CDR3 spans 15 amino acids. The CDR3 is CASSITGGDNQPQHF. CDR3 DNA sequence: TGTGCCAGTAGTATAACAGGGGGCGATAATCAGCCCCAGCATTTT. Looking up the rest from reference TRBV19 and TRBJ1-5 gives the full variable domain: DGGITQSPKYLFRKEGQNVTLSCEQNLNHDAMYWYRQDPGQGLRLIYYSQIVNDFQKGDIAEGYSVSREKKESFPLTVTSAQKNPTAFYLCASSITGGDNQPQHFGDGTRLSIL.

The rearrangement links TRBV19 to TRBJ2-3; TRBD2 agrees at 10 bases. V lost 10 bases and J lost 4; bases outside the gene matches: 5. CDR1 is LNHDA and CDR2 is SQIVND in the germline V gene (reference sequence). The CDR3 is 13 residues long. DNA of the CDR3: TGTGCCACTAGCGGGAGACGGTCAGATACGCAGTATTTT. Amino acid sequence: CATSGRRSDTQYF. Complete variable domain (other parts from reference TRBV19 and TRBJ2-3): DGGITQSPKYLFRKEGQNVTLSCEQNLNHDAMYWYRQDPGQGLRLIYYSQIVNDFQKGDIAEGYSVSREKKESFPLTVTSAQKNPTAFYLCATSGRRSDTQYFGPGTRLTVL.